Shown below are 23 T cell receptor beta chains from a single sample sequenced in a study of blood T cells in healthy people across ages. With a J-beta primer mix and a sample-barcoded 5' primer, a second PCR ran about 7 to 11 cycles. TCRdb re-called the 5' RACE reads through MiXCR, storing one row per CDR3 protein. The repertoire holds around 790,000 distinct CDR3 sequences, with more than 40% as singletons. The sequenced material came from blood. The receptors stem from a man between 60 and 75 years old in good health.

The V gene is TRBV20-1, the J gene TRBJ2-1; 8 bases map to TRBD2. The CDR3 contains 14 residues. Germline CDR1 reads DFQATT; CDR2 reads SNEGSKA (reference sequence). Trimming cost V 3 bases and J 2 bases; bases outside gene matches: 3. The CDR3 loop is CSASGGAPYNEQFF. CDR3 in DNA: TGCAGTGCTAGCGGGGGGGCCCCCTACAATGAGCAGTTCTTC.

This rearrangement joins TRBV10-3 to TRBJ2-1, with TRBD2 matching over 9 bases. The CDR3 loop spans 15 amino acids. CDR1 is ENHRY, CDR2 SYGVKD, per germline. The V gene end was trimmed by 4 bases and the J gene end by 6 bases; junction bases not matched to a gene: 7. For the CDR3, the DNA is TGTGCCATCAGTGGGACTAGCGAGACTTGCAATGAGCAGTTCTTC. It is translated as CAISGTSETCNEQFF.

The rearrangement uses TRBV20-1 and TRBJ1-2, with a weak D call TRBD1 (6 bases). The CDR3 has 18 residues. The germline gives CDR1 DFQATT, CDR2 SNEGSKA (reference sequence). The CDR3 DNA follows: TGCCACGCTTGGGTCCCTTCCATCAGGGATCGGGGGGCGAATGGCTACACCTTC. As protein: CHAWVPSIRDRGANGYTF.

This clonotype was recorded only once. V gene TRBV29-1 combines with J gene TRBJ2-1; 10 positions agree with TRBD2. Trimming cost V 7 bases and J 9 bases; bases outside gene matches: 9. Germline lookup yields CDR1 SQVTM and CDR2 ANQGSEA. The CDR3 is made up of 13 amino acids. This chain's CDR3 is CSGDKRGGGEQFF. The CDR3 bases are TGCAGCGGTGATAAGCGGGGGGGAGGTGAGCAGTTCTTC.

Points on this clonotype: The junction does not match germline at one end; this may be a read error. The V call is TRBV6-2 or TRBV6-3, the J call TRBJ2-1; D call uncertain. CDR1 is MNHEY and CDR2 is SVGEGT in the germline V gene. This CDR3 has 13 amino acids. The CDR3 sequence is CASSPGGYNERFF. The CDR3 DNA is TGTGCCAGCAGTCCGGGTGGCTACAATGAGCGGTTCTTC.

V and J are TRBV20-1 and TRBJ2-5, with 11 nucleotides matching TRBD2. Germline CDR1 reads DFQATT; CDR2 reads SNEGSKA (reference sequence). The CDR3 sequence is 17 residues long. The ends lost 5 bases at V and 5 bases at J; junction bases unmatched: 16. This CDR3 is CSAAIAGGRLFGETQYF. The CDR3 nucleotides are TGCAGTGCTGCTATAGCGGGGGGGCGATTATTTGGGGAGACCCAGTACTTC.

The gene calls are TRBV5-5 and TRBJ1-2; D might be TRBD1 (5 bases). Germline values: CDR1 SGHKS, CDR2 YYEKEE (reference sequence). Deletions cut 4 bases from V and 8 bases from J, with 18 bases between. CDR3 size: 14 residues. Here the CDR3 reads CASSTAGTARGYTF. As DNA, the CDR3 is TGTGCCAGCAGCACAGCCGGGACCGCAAGGGGCTACACCTTC.

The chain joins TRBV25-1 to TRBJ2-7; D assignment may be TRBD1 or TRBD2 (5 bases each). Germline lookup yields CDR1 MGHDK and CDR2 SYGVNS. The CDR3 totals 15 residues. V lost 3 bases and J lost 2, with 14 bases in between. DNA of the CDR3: TGTGCCAGCAGTGAGGGTCAATGGGGGACCTACGAGCAGTACTTC. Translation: CASSEGQWGTYEQYF.

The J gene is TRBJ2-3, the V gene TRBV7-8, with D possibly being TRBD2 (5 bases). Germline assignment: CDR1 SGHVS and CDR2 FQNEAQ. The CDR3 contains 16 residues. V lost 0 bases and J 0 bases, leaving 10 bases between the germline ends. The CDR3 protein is CASSLANEGSTDTQYF. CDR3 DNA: TGTGCCAGCAGCTTAGCGAATGAGGGAAGCACAGATACGCAGTATTTT.

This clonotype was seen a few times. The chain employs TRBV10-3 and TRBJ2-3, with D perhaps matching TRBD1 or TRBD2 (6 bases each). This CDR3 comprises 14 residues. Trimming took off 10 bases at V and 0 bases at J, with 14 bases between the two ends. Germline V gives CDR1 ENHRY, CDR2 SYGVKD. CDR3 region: CATGAGLSTDTQYF. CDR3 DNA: TGTGCCACGGGGGCAGGCCTAAGCACAGATACGCAGTATTTT.

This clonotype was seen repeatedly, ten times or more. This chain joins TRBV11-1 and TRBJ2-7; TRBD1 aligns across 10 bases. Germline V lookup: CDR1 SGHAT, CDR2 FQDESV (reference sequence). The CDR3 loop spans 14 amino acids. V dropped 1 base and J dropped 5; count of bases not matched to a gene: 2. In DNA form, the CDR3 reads TGTGCCAGCAGCTTAGTTGGGACAGGGGACGAGCAGTACTTC. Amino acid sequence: CASSLVGTGDEQYF.

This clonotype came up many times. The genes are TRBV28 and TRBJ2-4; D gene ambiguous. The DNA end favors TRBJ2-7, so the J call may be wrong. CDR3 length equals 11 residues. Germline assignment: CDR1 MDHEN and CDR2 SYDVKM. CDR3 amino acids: CASSLKGEQYF. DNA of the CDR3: TGTGCCAGCAGTTTGAAAGGCGAGCAGTACTTC.

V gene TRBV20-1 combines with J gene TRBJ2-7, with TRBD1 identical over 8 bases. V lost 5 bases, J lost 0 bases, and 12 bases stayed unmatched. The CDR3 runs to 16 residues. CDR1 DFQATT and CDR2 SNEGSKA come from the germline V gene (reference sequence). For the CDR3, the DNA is TGCAGTGCTCCCAACAATGGACAGGGTCTCTCCTACGAGCAGTACTTC. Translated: CSAPNNGQGLSYEQYF.

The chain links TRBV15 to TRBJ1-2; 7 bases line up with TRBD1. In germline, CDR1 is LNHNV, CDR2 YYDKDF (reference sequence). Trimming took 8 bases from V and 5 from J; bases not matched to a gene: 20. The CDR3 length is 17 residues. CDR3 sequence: CATRSLSGTEKVYGYTF. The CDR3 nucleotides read TGTGCCACCCGATCCCTCTCCGGGACAGAGAAAGTATATGGCTACACCTTC.

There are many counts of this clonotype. CDR3 nucleotides: TGCAGTGCTAGAGGTACTGGGTCCCCGGGACTAGCAGCCTACGAGCAGTACTTC. Its translation: CSARGTGSPGLAAYEQYF. V gene TRBV20-1 combines with J gene TRBJ2-7; TRBD2 agrees at 9 bases. Looked up from germline, CDR1 is DFQATT and CDR2 is SNEGSKA (reference sequence). Trimming cost V 1 base and J 2 bases; bases outside gene matches: 15. This CDR3 is built from 18 residues.

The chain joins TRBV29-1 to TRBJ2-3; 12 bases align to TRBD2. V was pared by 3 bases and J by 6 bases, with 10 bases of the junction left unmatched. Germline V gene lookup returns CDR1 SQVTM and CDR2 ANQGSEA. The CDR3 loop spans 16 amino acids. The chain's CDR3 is CSVEVPSGRAGDTQYF. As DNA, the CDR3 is TGCAGCGTTGAGGTTCCTAGCGGGAGGGCCGGGGATACGCAGTATTTT.

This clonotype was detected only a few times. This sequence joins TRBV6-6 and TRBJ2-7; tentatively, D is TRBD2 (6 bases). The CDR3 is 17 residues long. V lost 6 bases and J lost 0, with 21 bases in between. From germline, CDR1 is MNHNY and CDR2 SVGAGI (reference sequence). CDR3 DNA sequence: TGTGCCAGCAGCCAGGACCGGGAGCAAAGGAGCTCCTACGAGCAGTACTTC. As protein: CASSQDREQRSSYEQYF.

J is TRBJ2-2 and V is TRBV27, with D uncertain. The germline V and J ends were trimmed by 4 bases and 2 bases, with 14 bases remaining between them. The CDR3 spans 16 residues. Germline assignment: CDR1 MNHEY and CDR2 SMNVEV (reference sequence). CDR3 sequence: CASSSLDRFNTGELFF. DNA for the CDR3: TGTGCCAGCAGTTCCCTTGACCGATTCAACACCGGGGAGCTGTTTTTT.

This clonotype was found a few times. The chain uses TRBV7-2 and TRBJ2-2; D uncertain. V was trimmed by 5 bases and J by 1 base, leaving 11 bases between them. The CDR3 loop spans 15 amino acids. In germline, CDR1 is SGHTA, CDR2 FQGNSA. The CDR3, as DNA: TGTGCCAGCAGCCCTAGAGGACGGAACACCGGGGAGCTGTTTTTT. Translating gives CASSPRGRNTGELFF.

The CDR3 here is CASSSSGCVEKLFF. The DNA for the CDR3 is TGTGCCAGCAGCTCGTCAGGGTGCGTTGAAAAACTGTTTTTT. The chain uses TRBV7-9 and TRBJ1-4, with a tentative D call TRBD1 (5 bases). In germline, CDR1 is SEHNR, CDR2 FQNEAQ (reference sequence). This CDR3 contains 14 residues. Trimming shortened V by 4 bases and J by 7 bases, and 13 bases separated the two germline ends.

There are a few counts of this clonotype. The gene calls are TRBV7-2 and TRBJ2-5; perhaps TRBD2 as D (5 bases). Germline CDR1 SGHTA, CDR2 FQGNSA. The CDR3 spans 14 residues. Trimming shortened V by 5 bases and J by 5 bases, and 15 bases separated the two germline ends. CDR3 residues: CASSQMRVGETQYF. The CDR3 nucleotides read TGTGCCAGCAGCCAAATGAGGGTAGGGGAGACCCAGTACTTC.

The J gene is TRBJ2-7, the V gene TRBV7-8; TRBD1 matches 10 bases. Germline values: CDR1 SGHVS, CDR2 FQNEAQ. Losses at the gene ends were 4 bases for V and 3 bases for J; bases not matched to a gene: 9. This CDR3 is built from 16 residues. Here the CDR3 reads CASSSTFGTGVYEQYF. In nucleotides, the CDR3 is TGTGCCAGCAGCTCCACCTTCGGGACAGGGGTCTACGAGCAGTACTTC.

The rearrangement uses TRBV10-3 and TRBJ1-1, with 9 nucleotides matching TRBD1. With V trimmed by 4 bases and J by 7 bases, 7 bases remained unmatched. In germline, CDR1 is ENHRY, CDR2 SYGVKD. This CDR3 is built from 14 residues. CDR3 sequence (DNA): TGTGCCATCAGTGGGGGACAGGGAAACTATGAAGCTTTCTTT. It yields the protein CAISGGQGNYEAFF.